One and the same sample provided the 17 T cell receptor beta chains below, sequenced in a study of blood T cell repertoires in COVID-19 (dated by TCRdb to 2018 to 2020). The library came from the immunoSEQ multiplex PCR assay. Held by TCRdb, this immuneACCESS table contains in-frame sequences only and omits some clones. Under half of the omission traces to an unresolved V gene where checked; the cause of the rest is unknown. This sample holds 100,000 or so clones; about 91% were observed only once. The ten largest clonotypes hold roughly 17% of the sample. Specimen: peripheral blood. These receptors were taken from a man aged 45-65 years with acute or convalescent COVID-19.

The rearrangement uses TRBV5-6 and TRBJ1-6; no definite D call. Between the trimmed V and J ends, which lost 0 bases and 4 bases, there was a span of 5 bases. The CDR3 is 14 residues long. The germline CDR1 and CDR2 sequences are SGHDT and YYEEEE. Here the CDR3 DNA reads TGTGCCAGCAGCTTGGTACAGTATAATTCACCCCTCCACTTT. Its protein product is CASSLVQYNSPLHF. The entire variable domain, with the rest obtained from reference TRBV5-6 and TRBJ1-6, is as follows: DAGVTQSPTHLIKTRGQQVTLRCSPKSGHDTVSWYQQALGQGPQFIFQYYEEEERQRGNFPDRFSGHQFPNYSSELNVNALLLGDSALYLCASSLVQYNSPLHFGNGTRLTVT.

DNA for the CDR3: TGTGCCAGCAGTGAAACGGGGGTTGGGAAGACCCAGTACTTC. The encoded protein is CASSETGVGKTQYF. J is TRBJ2-5 and V is TRBV2; D possibly corresponds to TRBD2 (6 bases). The CDR3 sequence is 14 residues long. The germline V gene has CDR1 SNHLY and CDR2 FYNNEI. V lost 2 bases and J lost 6, with 13 bases in between. Supplemented by reference TRBV2 and TRBJ2-5, the full variable domain reads EPEVTQTPSHQVTQMGQEVILRCVPISNHLYFYWYRQILGQKVEFLVSFYNNEISEKSEIFDDQFSVERPDGSNFTLKIRSTKLEDSAMYFCASSETGVGKTQYFGPGTRLLVL.

The rearrangement joins TRBV19 to TRBJ1-5; D ambiguous. This CDR3 spans 12 amino acids. V gave up 1 base and J gave up 7 bases, with 5 bases separating them. CDR1 is LNHDA, CDR2 SQIVND, per germline (reference sequence). The chain's CDR3 is CASSIGGQPQHF. The CDR3, as DNA: TGTGCCAGTAGTATAGGAGGACAGCCCCAGCATTTT. The complete variable domain, with remaining parts taken from reference TRBV19 and TRBJ1-5, reads DGGITQSPKYLFRKEGQNVTLSCEQNLNHDAMYWYRQDPGQGLRLIYYSQIVNDFQKGDIAEGYSVSREKKESFPLTVTSAQKNPTAFYLCASSIGGQPQHFGDGTRLSIL.

This clone was observed a handful of times. The rearrangement links TRBV29-1 to TRBJ2-2; a possible D gene is TRBD2 (5 bases). The germline V gene encodes CDR1 SQVTM and CDR2 ANQGSEA. With 3 bases removed from V and 2 bases from J, the gap between germline ends came to 7 bases. The CDR3 contains 13 residues. CDR3 sequence: CSVDSGNTGELFF. DNA of the CDR3: TGCAGCGTTGACTCGGGAAACACCGGGGAGCTGTTTTTT.

In its sample, this clone was seen a few times. A read error may produce the germline difference seen at one junction end. The genes are TRBV28 and TRBJ1-4; D is possibly TRBD1 (6 bases). The CDR3 runs 16 residues. In germline, CDR1 is MDHEN, CDR2 SYDVKM. The CDR3 nucleotides read TGTGCCAGCAGTCAAGAAACCGGGACAACAAATGAAAAACTGTTTTTT. The encoded protein is CASSQETGTTNEKLFF.

The CDR3 DNA follows: TGTGCCACCAGCAGAGAGTCGCAGCCCCAGCATTTT. This codes for CATSRESQPQHF. The J gene is TRBJ1-5, the V gene TRBV15; no definite D call. This CDR3 has 12 amino acids. Germline-derived CDR1 and CDR2 are LNHNV and YYDKDF (reference sequence). V was clipped by 0 bases and J by 7 bases, with 4 bases between them.

The V call is TRBV15, the J call TRBJ1-2; a possible D gene is TRBD1 (5 bases). Trimming took 0 bases from V and 6 from J, leaving 14 bases between them. Germline CDR1 is LNHNV and CDR2 is YYDKDF (reference sequence). CDR3 size: 15 residues. Here the CDR3 reads CATSRDQAGLDGYTF. As DNA, the CDR3 is TGTGCCACCAGCAGAGATCAGGCAGGGCTGGATGGCTACACCTTC.

V usage is TRBV20-1 and J usage is TRBJ1-2; D remains ambiguous. In germline, CDR1 is DFQATT, CDR2 SNEGSKA (reference sequence). CDR3 length: 10 amino acids. Deletions cut 3 bases from V and 8 bases from J, with 7 bases between. Written as DNA, the CDR3 is TGCAGTGCTAGTAGCGGAGGCTACACCTTC. It is translated as CSASSGGYTF.

The rearrangement uses TRBV27 and TRBJ1-6; no firm D call. Germline lookup yields CDR1 MNHEY and CDR2 SMNVEV (reference sequence). V shed 6 bases and J shed 6 bases, with 12 bases lying between them. This CDR3 spans 14 amino acids. CDR3 nucleotide sequence: TGTGCCAGCAGAATGTCATGGAGTAATTCACCCCTCCACTTT. It translates to CASRMSWSNSPLHF.

CDR3 residues: CASSTRGGQGEQFF. CDR3 nucleotides: TGTGCCAGCAGTACCCGGGGGGGCCAGGGTGAGCAGTTCTTC. The V call is TRBV7-6, the J call TRBJ2-1; 8 nucleotides match TRBD2. Germline V gives CDR1 SGHVS, CDR2 FNYEAQ. The CDR3 extends over 14 amino acids. Trimming at V came to 6 bases and at J to 9 bases, leaving 10 bases not matched to a gene.

V and J are TRBV7-3 and TRBJ1-1, with a weak D call TRBD1 (5 bases). In germline, CDR1 is SGHTA, CDR2 FQGTGA. The germline V and J ends were trimmed by 5 bases and 0 bases, with 7 bases remaining between them. This CDR3 region has 13 residues. The CDR3 sequence is CASSQGVNTEAFF. CDR3 nucleotides: TGTGCCAGCAGCCAAGGGGTGAACACTGAAGCTTTCTTT.

The chain couples TRBV20-1 to TRBJ1-1, with TRBD1 matching 11 bases. This CDR3 region has 14 residues. Looked up from germline, CDR1 is DFQATT and CDR2 is SNEGSKA (reference sequence). Losses at the gene ends were 3 bases for V and 4 bases for J; bases not matched to a gene: 4. CDR3 in amino acids: CSASPGTGGTEAFF. DNA for the CDR3: TGCAGTGCTAGTCCCGGGACAGGGGGCACTGAAGCTTTCTTT.

The chain uses TRBV30 and TRBJ1-3, with D possibly TRBD1 on 5 matching bases. Trimming took off 2 bases at V and 0 bases at J, with 11 bases between the two ends. Germline loops: CDR1 GTSNPN, CDR2 SVGIG (reference sequence). The CDR3 covers 15 residues. The CDR3 DNA is TGTGCCTGGAGTCGGGACTCTGGCTCTGGAAACACCATATATTTT. It codes for CAWSRDSGSGNTIYF.

This clone was detected once. The rearrangement joins TRBV27 to TRBJ2-7; TRBD1 aligns across 8 bases. The junction had 4 bases not matched to a gene; V was cut back by 3 bases and J by 3 bases. This CDR3 is 14 amino acids long. Germline values: CDR1 MNHEY, CDR2 SMNVEV (reference sequence). The CDR3 sequence is CASSFLGTGYEQYF. In DNA, the CDR3 is TGTGCCAGCAGTTTCCTCGGGACAGGCTACGAGCAGTACTTC.

This chain joins TRBV28 and TRBJ2-3; D unclear. V was trimmed by 6 bases and J by 7 bases, leaving 8 bases between them. Germline assignment: CDR1 MDHEN and CDR2 SYDVKM. This CDR3 has 11 amino acids. The CDR3 reads CASRYLHTQYF. As DNA, the CDR3 is TGTGCCAGCAGATACTTACATACGCAGTATTTT.

This chain uses TRBV5-1 with TRBJ2-5; 7 bases are shared with TRBD1. The V gene's germline CDR1 is SGHRS and CDR2 YFSETQ. The V and J ends lost 1 base and 2 bases, in that order; junction bases with no gene match: 8. This CDR3 has 16 amino acids. The CDR3 DNA follows: TGCGCCAGCAGCTTGTCAGGGACAGATAATCAAGAGACCCAGTACTTC. Translated, it gives CASSLSGTDNQETQYF.

V and J are TRBV5-1 and TRBJ1-3; 9 bases map to TRBD1. The junction had 11 bases not matched to a gene; V was cut back by 4 bases and J by 3 bases. The CDR3 runs to 17 residues. The V gene's germline CDR1 is SGHRS and CDR2 YFSETQ. The CDR3 nucleotides are TGCGCCAGCAGCCGAGATTCACAGGGGGCTAATGGAAACACCATATATTTT. This gives the protein CASSRDSQGANGNTIYF.